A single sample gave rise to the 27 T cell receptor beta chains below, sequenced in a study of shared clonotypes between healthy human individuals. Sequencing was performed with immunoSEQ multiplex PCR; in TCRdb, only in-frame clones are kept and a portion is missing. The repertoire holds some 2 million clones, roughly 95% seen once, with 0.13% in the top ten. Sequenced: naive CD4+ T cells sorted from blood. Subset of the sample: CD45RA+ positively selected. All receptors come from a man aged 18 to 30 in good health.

The CDR3 sequence: CASRGNGELFF. The CDR3 DNA reads as TGTGCCAGCAGGGGTAACGGGGAGCTGTTTTTT. The chain joins TRBV28 to TRBJ2-2; no definite D call. Trimming cost V 6 bases and J 7 bases, with 6 bases left between them. CDR1 and CDR2 from the germline V gene are MDHEN and SYDVKM. The CDR3 has 11 residues.

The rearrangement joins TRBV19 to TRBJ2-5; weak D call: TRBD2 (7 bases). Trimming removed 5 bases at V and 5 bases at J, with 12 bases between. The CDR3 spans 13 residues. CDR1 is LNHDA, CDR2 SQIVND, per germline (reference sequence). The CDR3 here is CASSRGARETQYF. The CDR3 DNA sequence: TGTGCCAGTAGTCGGGGGGCCCGGGAGACCCAGTACTTC.

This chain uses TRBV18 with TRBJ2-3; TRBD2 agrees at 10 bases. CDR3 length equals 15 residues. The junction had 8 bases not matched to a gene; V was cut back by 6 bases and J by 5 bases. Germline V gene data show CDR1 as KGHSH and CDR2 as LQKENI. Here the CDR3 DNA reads TGTGCCAGCTCGCGAGAGCGGGGGGGCGTAGATACGCAGTATTTT. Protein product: CASSRERGGVDTQYF.

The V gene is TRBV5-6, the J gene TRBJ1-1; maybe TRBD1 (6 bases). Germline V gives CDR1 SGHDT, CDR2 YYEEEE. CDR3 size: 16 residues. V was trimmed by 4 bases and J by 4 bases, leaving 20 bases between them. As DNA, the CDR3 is TGTGCCAGCAGCCTAGATCCTCAGGGGAACCCCACTGAAGCTTTCTTT. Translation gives CASSLDPQGNPTEAFF.

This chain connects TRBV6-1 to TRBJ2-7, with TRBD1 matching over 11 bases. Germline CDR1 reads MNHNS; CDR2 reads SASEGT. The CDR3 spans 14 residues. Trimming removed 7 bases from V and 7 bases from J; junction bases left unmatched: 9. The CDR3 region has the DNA TGTGCCAGCACGTCCCGGACAGGGGGCTATGAGCAGTACTTC. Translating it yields CASTSRTGGYEQYF.

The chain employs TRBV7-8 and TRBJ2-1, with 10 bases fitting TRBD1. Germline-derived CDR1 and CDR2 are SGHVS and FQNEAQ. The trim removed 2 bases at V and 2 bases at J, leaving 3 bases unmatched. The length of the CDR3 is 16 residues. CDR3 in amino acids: CASSLRDRGTYNEQFF. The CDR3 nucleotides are TGTGCCAGCAGCTTAAGGGACAGGGGAACCTACAATGAGCAGTTCTTC. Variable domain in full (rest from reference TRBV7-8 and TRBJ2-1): GAGVSQSPRYKVAKRGQDVALRCDPISGHVSLFWYQQALGQGPEFLTYFQNEAQLDKSGLPSDRFFAERPEGSVSTLKIQRTQQEDSAVYLCASSLRDRGTYNEQFFGPGTRLTVL.

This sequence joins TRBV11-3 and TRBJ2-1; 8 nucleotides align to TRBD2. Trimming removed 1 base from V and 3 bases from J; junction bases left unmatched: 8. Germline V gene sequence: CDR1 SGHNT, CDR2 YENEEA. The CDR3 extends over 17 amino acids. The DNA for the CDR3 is TGTGCCAGCAGCTTAGGTGCGAGCGGGAGTATCTACAATGAGCAGTTCTTC. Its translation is CASSLGASGSIYNEQFF.

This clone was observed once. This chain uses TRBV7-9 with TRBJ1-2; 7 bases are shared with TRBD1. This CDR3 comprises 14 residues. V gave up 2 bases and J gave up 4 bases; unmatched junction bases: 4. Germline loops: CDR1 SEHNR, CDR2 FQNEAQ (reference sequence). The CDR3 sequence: CASSLQTGLYGYTF. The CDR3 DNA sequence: TGTGCCAGCAGCTTACAGACAGGGCTCTATGGCTACACCTTC.

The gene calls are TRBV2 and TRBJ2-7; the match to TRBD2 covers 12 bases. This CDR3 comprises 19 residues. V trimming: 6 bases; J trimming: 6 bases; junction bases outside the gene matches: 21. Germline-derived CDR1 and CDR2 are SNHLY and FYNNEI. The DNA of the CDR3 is TGTGCCAGCAGCACCCTACTAGCGGGGGGTCTGCAGGTGACTGGCGAGCAGTACTTC. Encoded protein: CASSTLLAGGLQVTGEQYF.

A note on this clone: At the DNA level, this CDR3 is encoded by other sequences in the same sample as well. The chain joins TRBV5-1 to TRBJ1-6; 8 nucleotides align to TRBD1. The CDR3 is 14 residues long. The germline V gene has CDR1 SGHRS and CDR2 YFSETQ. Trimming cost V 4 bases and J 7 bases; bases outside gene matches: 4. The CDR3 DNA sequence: TGCGCCAGCAGCCCTGGACAGGGAAATTCACCCCTCCACTTT. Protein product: CASSPGQGNSPLHF.

As DNA, the CDR3 is TGCGCCAGCAGCCAAGGGCGGGGGGAAGGAGAGACCCAGTACTTC. Protein product: CASSQGRGEGETQYF. This chain links TRBV4-3 with TRBJ2-5, with 8 bases identical to TRBD2. CDR3 length equals 15 residues. After removal of 1 base from V and 4 bases from J, the junction contained 5 bases not matched to a gene. The germline gives CDR1 LGHNA, CDR2 YSLEER.

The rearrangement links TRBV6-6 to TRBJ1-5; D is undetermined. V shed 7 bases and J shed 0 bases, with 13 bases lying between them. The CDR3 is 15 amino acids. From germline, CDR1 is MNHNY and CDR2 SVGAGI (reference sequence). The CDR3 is CASIRRPDSNQPQHF. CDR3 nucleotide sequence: TGTGCCAGCATTAGGCGCCCTGATAGCAATCAGCCCCAGCATTTT.

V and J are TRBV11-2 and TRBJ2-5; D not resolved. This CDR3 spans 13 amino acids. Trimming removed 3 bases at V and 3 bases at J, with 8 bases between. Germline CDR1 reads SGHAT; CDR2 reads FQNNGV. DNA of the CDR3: TGTGCCAGCAGCTTTATAACAGAAGAGACCCAGTACTTC. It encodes CASSFITEETQYF.

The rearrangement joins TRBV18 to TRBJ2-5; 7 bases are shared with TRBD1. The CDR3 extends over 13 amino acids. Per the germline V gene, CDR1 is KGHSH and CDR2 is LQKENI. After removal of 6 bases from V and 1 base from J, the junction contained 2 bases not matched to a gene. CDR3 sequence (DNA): TGTGCCAGCTCTTGGACAGGCCAAGAGACCCAGTACTTC. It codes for CASSWTGQETQYF.

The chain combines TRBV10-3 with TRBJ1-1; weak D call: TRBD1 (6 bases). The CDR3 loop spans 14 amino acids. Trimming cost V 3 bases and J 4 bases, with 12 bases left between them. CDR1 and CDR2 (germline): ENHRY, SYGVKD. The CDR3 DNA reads TGTGCCATCAGTGAAGAAGGGGGAGGCACTGAAGCTTTCTTT. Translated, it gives CAISEEGGGTEAFF.

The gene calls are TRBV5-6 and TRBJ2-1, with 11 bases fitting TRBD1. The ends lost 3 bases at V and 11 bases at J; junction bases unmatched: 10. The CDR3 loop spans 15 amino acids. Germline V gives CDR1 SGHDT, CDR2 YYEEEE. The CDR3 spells CASSSFGQGARKQFF. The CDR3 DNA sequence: TGTGCCAGCAGCTCCTTCGGACAGGGGGCGCGTAAGCAGTTCTTC.

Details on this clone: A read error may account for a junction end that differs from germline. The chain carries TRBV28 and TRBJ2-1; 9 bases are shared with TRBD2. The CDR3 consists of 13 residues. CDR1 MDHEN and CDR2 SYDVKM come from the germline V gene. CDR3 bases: TGCGCTAGCGGGGTCCTCTCCTACAATGAGCAGTTCTTC. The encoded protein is CASGVLSYNEQFF.

DNA of the CDR3: TGTGCCATCAGTCCAGGGGGCTATGAGCAGTTCTTC. As protein: CAISPGGYEQFF. This chain connects TRBV10-3 to TRBJ2-1; 8 bases are shared with TRBD1. This CDR3 has 12 amino acids. Unmatched junction bases numbered 2, after V lost 5 bases and J lost 8 bases. The V gene's germline CDR1 is ENHRY and CDR2 SYGVKD.

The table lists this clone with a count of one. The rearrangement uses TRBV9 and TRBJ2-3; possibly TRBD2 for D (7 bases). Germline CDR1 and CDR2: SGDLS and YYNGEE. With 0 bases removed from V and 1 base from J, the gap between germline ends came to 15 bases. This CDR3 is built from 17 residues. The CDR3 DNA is TGTGCCAGCAGCGTAGGCCCGGGGGGCCCCGGCACAGATACGCAGTATTTT. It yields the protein CASSVGPGGPGTDTQYF.

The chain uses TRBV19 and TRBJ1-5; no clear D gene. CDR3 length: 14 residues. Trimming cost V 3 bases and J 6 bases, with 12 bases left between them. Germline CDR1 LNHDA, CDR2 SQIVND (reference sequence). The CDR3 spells CASSMTRTGQPQHF. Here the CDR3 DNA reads TGTGCCAGTAGTATGACGCGGACGGGTCAGCCCCAGCATTTT.

CDR3 protein: CASSVNIMNTEAFF. The CDR3 DNA reads as TGTGCCAGCAGCGTAAATATTATGAACACTGAAGCTTTCTTT. The chain uses TRBV9 and TRBJ1-1; D ambiguous. The CDR3 has 14 amino acids. Trimming pared 1 base from V and 0 bases from J, leaving 7 bases between. CDR1 is SGDLS and CDR2 is YYNGEE in the germline V gene.

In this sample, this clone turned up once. CDR3 residues: CASSADRGTYNEQFF. CDR3 nucleotide sequence: TGTGCCAGCAGCGCGGACAGGGGGACCTACAATGAGCAGTTCTTC. The genes are TRBV7-8 and TRBJ2-1, with 10 bases fitting TRBD1. The ends lost 5 bases at V and 2 bases at J; junction bases unmatched: 3. The CDR3 has 15 amino acids. Per the germline V gene, CDR1 is SGHVS and CDR2 is FQNEAQ. Together with reference TRBV7-8 and TRBJ2-1, the CDR3 gives the full variable domain: GAGVSQSPRYKVAKRGQDVALRCDPISGHVSLFWYQQALGQGPEFLTYFQNEAQLDKSGLPSDRFFAERPEGSVSTLKIQRTQQEDSAVYLCASSADRGTYNEQFFGPGTRLTVL.

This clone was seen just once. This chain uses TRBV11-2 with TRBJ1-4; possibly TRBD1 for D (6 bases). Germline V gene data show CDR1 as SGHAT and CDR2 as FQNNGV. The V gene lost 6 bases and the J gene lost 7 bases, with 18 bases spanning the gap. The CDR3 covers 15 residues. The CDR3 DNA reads TGTGCCAGCAGTTACACAGGGAGGTACGGTGAAAAACTGTTTTTT. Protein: CASSYTGRYGEKLFF.

CDR3 sequence (DNA): TGCGCCAGCAGCCACAGGGTCAGTTATGGCTACACCTTC. Its protein product is CASSHRVSYGYTF. This chain connects TRBV10-2 to TRBJ1-2, with D maybe TRBD1 (6 bases). Between the trimmed V and J ends, which lost 6 bases and 5 bases, there was a span of 13 bases. CDR1 and CDR2 (germline): WSHSY, SAAADI. This CDR3 contains 13 residues.

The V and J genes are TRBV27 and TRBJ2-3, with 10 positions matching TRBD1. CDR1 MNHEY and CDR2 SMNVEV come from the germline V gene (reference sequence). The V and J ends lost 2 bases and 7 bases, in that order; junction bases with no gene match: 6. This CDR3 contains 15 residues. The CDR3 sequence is CASSLAGTGANTQYF. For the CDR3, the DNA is TGTGCCAGCAGTTTAGCCGGGACAGGGGCAAATACGCAGTATTTT.

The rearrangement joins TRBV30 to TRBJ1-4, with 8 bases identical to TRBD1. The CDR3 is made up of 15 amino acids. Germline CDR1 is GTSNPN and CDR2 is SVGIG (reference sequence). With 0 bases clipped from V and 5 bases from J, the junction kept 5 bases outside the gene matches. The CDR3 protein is CAWSVGDRLNEKLFF. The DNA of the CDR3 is TGTGCCTGGAGTGTCGGGGACAGGCTCAATGAAAAACTGTTTTTT.

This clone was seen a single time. CDR3 DNA sequence: TGCGCCAGCAGCGGGGGGGCCCCATGGAATGAGCAGTTCTTC. Translation gives CASSGGAPWNEQFF. This rearrangement joins TRBV10-1 to TRBJ2-1; 8 bases are a match to TRBD2. The V segment lost 6 bases and the J segment 7 bases; nucleotides outside the gene matches: 8. CDR3 length: 14 amino acids. Looked up from germline, CDR1 is WNHNN and CDR2 is SYGVQD (reference sequence).